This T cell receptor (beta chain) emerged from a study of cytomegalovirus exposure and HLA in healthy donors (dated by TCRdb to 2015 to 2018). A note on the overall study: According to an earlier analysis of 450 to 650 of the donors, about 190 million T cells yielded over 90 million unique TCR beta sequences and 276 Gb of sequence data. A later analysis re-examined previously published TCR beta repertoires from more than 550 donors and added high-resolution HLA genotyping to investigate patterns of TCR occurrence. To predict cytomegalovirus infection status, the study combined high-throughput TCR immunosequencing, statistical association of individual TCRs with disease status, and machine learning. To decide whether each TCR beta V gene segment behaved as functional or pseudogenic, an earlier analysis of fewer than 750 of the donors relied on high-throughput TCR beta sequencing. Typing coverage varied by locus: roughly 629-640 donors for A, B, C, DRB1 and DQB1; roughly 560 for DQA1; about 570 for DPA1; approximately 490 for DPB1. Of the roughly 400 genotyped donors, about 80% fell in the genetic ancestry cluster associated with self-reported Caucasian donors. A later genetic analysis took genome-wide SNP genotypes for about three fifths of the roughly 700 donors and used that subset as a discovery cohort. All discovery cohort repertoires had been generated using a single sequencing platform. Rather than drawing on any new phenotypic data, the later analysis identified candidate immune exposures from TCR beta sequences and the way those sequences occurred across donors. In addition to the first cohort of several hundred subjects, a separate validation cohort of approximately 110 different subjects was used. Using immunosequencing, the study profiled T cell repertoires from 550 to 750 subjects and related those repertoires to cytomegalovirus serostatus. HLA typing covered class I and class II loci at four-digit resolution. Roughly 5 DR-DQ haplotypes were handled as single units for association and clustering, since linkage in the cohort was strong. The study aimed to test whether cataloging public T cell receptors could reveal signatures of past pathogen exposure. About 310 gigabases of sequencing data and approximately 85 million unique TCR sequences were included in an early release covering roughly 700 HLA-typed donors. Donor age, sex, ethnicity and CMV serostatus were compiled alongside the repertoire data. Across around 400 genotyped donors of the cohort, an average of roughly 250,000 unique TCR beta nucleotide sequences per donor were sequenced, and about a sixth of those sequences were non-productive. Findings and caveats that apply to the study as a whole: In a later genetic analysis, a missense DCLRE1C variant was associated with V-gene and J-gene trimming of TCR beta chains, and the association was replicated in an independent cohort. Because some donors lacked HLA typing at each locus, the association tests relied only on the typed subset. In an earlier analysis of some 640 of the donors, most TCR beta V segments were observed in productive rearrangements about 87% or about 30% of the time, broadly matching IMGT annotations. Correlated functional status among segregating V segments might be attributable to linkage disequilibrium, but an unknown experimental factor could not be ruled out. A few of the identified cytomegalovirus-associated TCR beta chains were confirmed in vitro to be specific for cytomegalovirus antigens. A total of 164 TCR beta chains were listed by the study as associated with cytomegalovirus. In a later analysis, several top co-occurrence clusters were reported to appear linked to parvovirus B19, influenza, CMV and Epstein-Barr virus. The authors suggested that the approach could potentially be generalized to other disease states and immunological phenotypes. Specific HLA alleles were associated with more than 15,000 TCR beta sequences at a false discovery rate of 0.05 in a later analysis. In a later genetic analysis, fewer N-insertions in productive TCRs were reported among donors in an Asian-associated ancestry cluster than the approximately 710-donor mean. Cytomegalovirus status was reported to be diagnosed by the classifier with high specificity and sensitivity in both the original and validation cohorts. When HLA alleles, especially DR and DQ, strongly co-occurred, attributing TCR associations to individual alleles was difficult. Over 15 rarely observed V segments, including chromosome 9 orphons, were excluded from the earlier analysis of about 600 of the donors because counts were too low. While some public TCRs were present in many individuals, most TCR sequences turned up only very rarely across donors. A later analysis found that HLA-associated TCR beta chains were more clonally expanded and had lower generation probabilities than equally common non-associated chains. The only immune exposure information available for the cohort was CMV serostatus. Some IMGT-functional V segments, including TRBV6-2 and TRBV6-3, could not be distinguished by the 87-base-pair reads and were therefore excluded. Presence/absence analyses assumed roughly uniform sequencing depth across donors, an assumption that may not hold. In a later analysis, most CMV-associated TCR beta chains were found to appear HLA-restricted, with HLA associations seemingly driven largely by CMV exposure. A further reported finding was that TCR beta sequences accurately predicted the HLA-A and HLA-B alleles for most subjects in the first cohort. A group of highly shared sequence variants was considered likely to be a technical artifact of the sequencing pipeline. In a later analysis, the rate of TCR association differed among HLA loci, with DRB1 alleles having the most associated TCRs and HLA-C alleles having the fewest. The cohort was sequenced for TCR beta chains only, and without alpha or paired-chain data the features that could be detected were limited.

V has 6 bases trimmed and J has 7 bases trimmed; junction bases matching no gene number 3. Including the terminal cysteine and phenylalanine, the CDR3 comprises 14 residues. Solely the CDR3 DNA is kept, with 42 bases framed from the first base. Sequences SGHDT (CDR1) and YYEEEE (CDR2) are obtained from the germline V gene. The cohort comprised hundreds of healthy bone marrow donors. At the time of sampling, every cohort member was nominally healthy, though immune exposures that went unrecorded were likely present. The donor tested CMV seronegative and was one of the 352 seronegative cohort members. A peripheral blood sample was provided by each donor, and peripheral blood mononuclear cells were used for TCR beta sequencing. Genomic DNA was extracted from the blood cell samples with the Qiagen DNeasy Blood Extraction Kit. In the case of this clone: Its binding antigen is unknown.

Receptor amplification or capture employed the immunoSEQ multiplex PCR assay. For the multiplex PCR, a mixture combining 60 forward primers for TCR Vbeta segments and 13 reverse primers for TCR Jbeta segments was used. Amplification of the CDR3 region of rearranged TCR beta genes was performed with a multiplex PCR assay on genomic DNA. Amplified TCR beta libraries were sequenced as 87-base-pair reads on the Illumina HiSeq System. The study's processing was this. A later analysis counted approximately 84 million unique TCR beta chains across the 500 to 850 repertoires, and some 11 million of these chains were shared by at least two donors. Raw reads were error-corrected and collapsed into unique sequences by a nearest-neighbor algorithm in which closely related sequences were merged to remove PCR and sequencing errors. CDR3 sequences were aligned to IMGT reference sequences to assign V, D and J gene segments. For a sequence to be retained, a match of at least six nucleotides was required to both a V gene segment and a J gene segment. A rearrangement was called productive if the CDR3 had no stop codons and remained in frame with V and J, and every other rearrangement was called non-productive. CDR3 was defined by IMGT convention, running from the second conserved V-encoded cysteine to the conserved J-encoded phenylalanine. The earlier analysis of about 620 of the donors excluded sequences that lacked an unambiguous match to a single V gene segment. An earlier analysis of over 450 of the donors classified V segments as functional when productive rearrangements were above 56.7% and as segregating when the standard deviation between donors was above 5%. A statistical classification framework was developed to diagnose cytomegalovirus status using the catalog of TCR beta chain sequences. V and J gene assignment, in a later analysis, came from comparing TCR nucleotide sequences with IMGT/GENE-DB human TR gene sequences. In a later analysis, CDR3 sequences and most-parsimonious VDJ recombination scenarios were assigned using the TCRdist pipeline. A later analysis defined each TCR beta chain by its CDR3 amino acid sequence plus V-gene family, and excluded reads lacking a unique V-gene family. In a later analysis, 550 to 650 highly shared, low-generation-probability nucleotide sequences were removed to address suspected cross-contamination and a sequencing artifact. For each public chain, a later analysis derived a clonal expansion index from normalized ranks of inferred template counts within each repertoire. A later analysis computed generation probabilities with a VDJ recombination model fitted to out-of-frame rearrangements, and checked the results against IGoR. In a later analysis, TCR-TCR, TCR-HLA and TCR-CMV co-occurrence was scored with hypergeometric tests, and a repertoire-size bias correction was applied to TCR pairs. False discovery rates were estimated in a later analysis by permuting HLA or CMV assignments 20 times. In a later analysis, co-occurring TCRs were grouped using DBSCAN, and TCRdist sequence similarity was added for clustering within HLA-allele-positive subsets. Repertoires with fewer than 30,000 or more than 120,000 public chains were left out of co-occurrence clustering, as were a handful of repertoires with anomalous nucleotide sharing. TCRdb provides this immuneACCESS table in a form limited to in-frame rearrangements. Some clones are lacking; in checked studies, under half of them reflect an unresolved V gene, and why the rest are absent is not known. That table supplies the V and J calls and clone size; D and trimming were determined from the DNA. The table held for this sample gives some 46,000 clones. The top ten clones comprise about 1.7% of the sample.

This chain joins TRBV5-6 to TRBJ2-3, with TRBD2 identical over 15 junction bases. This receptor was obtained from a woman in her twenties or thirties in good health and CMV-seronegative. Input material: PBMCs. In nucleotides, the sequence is TGTGCCAGCACCGGACTAGCGGGAGGGTATACGCAGTATTTT. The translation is CASTGLAGGYTQYF.